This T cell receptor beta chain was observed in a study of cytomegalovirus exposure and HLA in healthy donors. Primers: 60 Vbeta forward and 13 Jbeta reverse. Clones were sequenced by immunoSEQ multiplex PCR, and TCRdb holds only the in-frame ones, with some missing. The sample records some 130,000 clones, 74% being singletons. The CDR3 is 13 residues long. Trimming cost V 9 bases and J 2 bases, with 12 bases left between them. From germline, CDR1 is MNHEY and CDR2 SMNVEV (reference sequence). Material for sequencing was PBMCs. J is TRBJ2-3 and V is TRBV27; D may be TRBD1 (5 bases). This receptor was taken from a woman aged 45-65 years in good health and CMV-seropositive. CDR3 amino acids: CASQDTSTDTQYF. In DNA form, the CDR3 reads TGTGCCAGTCAGGACACGTCCACAGATACGCAGTATTTT.